A single sample is the source of the 10 T cell receptor beta chains below, sequenced in a study of Graves' ophthalmopathy and Graves' hyperthyroidism. CDR3 regions of TCR beta were amplified from RNA transcripts. HTBI-primed RT-PCR formed the first round, and a multiplex PCR formed the second. Using its own MiXCR run on the multiplex PCR reads, TCRdb lists one record per CDR3 protein. The data hold 200,000 to 250,000 distinct CDR3 sequences, with around a fifth observed a single time. Sequenced: peripheral blood. All receptors derive from a woman aged 45-59 years with Graves' ophthalmopathy.

The table lists this clonotype with many counts. This rearrangement joins TRBV6-5 to TRBJ2-7, with a tentative D call TRBD2 (6 bases). The CDR3 runs to 15 residues. Germline V lookup: CDR1 MNHEY, CDR2 SVGAGI. V was pared by 0 bases and J by 7 bases, with 16 bases between. DNA for the CDR3: TGTGCCAGCAGTTACTCGAAATCGACTGCGGGGGAGCAGTACTTC. It encodes CASSYSKSTAGEQYF.

This clonotype was recorded many times. V and J are TRBV4-1 and TRBJ1-2, with a tentative D call TRBD1 (5 bases). Germline values: CDR1 MGHRA, CDR2 YSYEKL. The CDR3 runs to 15 residues. V was shortened by 0 bases and J by 7 bases, with 15 bases between the two germline ends. The CDR3, as DNA: TGCGCCAGCAGCCAAGAAAATGGGGCCCAGCTTGGCTACACCTTC. Translation gives CASSQENGAQLGYTF.

This clonotype was seen at least ten times. The chain is built from TRBV6-5 and TRBJ1-6; D not certain. Trimming cost V 5 bases and J 8 bases, with 13 bases left between them. CDR1 is MNHEY, CDR2 SVGAGI, per germline. This CDR3 has 14 residues. This CDR3 reads CASSRKPGDSPLHF. The CDR3 region has the DNA TGTGCCAGCAGTAGGAAACCCGGCGATTCACCCCTCCACTTT.

This clonotype has a count of ten or more. V and J are TRBV18 and TRBJ2-7; D ambiguous. In germline, CDR1 is KGHSH, CDR2 LQKENI. The CDR3 covers 17 residues. V was shortened by 6 bases and J by 0 bases, with 21 bases between the two germline ends. In nucleotides, the CDR3 is TGTGCCAGCTCCACACGTCCCCTTGGGGATTCCTCCTACGAGCAGTACTTC. Its translation is CASSTRPLGDSSYEQYF.

In this sample, this clonotype turned up many times. The rearrangement uses TRBV19 and TRBJ1-1; D unresolved. CDR3 length: 14 amino acids. Germline V gene data show CDR1 as LNHDA and CDR2 as SQIVND (reference sequence). Trimming stripped 5 bases from V and 7 bases from J, with 17 bases between. The CDR3 DNA is TGTGCCAGTAGTCTCGATACCGGGGTAGGTGAAGCTTTCTTT. As protein: CASSLDTGVGEAFF.

This clonotype has ten or more counts. The V call is TRBV2, the J call TRBJ1-2; D may be TRBD1 (5 bases). The CDR3 runs to 12 residues. Trimming pared 4 bases from V and 3 bases from J, leaving 6 bases between. Looked up from germline, CDR1 is SNHLY and CDR2 is FYNNEI. This CDR3 is CASSVGDYGYTF. Here the CDR3 DNA reads TGTGCCAGCAGTGTAGGGGACTATGGCTACACCTTC.

This clonotype was counted many times. This chain joins TRBV20-1 and TRBJ2-7; D is uncertain. Germline CDR1 is DFQATT and CDR2 is SNEGSKA (reference sequence). The V and J ends lost 0 bases and 5 bases respectively, with 20 bases between them. The CDR3 is 16 residues long. This CDR3 reads CSARDEETPRLDEQYF. CDR3 nucleotide sequence: TGCAGTGCTAGAGATGAAGAGACTCCAAGGTTGGACGAGCAGTACTTC.

There are many counts of this clonotype. The chain is built from TRBV12-5 and TRBJ1-1; 7 bases map to TRBD1. Germline-derived CDR1 and CDR2 are LGHNT and FRNRAP. The ends lost 8 bases at V and 2 bases at J; junction bases unmatched: 11. This CDR3 contains 15 residues. The DNA for the CDR3 is TGTGCTAGTTCTCAGGGGGTCCGAGTAAACACTGAAGCTTTCTTT. Its translation is CASSQGVRVNTEAFF.

The chain is built from TRBV11-2 and TRBJ2-1; 9 bases line up with TRBD2. The CDR3 length is 16 residues. CDR1 SGHAT and CDR2 FQNNGV come from the germline V gene. J lost 8 bases, V lost 0 bases, and 8 bases had no gene match. The CDR3 protein is CASSLDRAGGVHEQFF. CDR3 sequence (DNA): TGTGCCAGCAGCTTAGATCGTGCGGGAGGGGTCCATGAGCAGTTCTTC.

In this sample, this clonotype turned up many times. The V and J genes are TRBV28 and TRBJ1-5; 9 nucleotides match TRBD1. The CDR3 spans 16 residues. With V trimmed by 5 bases and J by 2 bases, 7 bases remained unmatched. Germline V gene lookup returns CDR1 MDHEN and CDR2 SYDVKM. CDR3 DNA sequence: TGTGCCAGCAGTCCCGGGGACAGGGTGGGCAATCAGCCCCAGCATTTT. It is translated as CASSPGDRVGNQPQHF.